The 31 T cell receptor beta chains presented below share a single source sample, sequenced in a study of technical replicates of blood from several donors. Repertoires were generated with immunoSEQ multiplex PCR, while TCRdb's copy carries only in-frame clones and drops some. The table includes approximately 73,000 clones, around 90% detected once. Sequences were obtained from T cells isolated from PBMCs. The receptors were gathered from a human donor in good health.

The chain recombines TRBV4-2 with TRBJ2-3, with 7 bases matching TRBD2. V lost 0 bases to trimming and J lost 4 bases; unmatched junction nucleotides: 7. In germline, CDR1 is LGHNA, CDR2 YNFKEQ. The CDR3 covers 16 residues. The chain's CDR3 is CASSQEEGRGADTQYF. The DNA of the CDR3 is TGTGCCAGCAGCCAAGAGGAGGGGAGGGGCGCAGATACGCAGTATTTT.

The rearrangement joins TRBV15 to TRBJ2-5; 7 bases are shared with TRBD2. CDR1 and CDR2 from the germline V gene are LNHNV and YYDKDF (reference sequence). The CDR3 is made up of 15 amino acids. Losses at the gene ends were 5 bases for V and 3 bases for J; bases not matched to a gene: 9. In DNA, the CDR3 is TGTGCCACCAGCGGGAGGGGCAGGATCAAAGAGACCCAGTACTTC. Encoded protein: CATSGRGRIKETQYF. Full variable domain (remainder filled in from reference TRBV15 and TRBJ2-5): DAMVIQNPRYQVTQFGKPVTLSCSQTLNHNVMYWYQQKSSQAPKLLFHYYDKDFNNEADTPDNFQSRRPNTSFCFLDIRSPGLGDTAMYLCATSGRGRIKETQYFGPGTRLLVL.

CDR3 residues: CASSAVSGNTIYF. The CDR3 bases are TGTGCCAGCAGTGCAGTGTCTGGAAACACCATATATTTT. This sequence joins TRBV6-1 and TRBJ1-3, with D uncertain. The ends were cut back, 4 bases at V and 1 base at J, with 5 bases in the middle. CDR1 MNHNS and CDR2 SASEGT come from the germline V gene. The CDR3 is 13 residues long.

V is TRBV29-1 and J is TRBJ2-7; 8 bases map to TRBD1. Germline-derived CDR1 and CDR2 are SQVTM and ANQGSEA. There are 11 residues in the CDR3. The ends lost 7 bases at V and 6 bases at J; junction bases unmatched: 5. CDR3 bases: TGCAGCGCGTTACAGGGGGGCGAGCAGTACTTC. Its protein product is CSALQGGEQYF.

The chain carries TRBV7-9 and TRBJ2-2; 11 nucleotides match TRBD1. The germline CDR1 and CDR2 sequences are SEHNR and FQNEAQ (reference sequence). This CDR3 contains 16 residues. V lost 5 bases, J lost 8 bases, and 10 bases stayed unmatched. The CDR3: CASSIIPGQGEGELFF. The CDR3, as DNA: TGTGCCAGCAGCATAATTCCGGGACAGGGGGAAGGGGAGCTGTTTTTT.

The chain couples TRBV4-3 to TRBJ2-5; TRBD2 is a possible D gene (6 bases). V shed 3 bases and J shed 5 bases, with 22 bases lying between them. This CDR3 has 17 residues. Per germline, CDR1 LGHNA and CDR2 YSLEER. The CDR3 DNA reads as TGCGCCAGCAGCCAGCTCTGGGGGGATAGTGAAAGGGAGACCCAGTACTTC. Its translation is CASSQLWGDSERETQYF.

The J gene is TRBJ2-3, the V gene TRBV25-1, with 15 nucleotides matching TRBD2. Trimming cost V 1 base and J 6 bases; bases outside gene matches: 5. The CDR3 is 17 amino acids. In germline, CDR1 is MGHDK, CDR2 SYGVNS. The CDR3 nucleotides read TGTGCCAGCAGTGAATTCGGGACTAGCGGGAGGACGGATACGCAGTATTTT. Translation: CASSEFGTSGRTDTQYF.

This clone was observed a few times. This chain joins TRBV21-1 and TRBJ1-1. TRBV21-1 is labeled a pseudogene. The length of the CDR3 is 14 residues. CDR3: CASSGERIITEAFF. The CDR3 nucleotides read TGTGCCAGCAGCGGGGAGCGGATTATCACTGAAGCTTTCTTT.

The chain combines TRBV14 with TRBJ2-5; the match to TRBD2 covers 15 bases. This CDR3 is 16 amino acids long. The germline V gene encodes CDR1 SGHDN and CDR2 FVKESK. V gave up 3 bases and J gave up 4 bases; unmatched junction bases: 3. CDR3 protein: CASSQGLAGGGETQYF. The CDR3 nucleotides are TGTGCCAGCAGCCAGGGACTAGCGGGAGGAGGAGAGACCCAGTACTTC.

The chain joins TRBV19 to TRBJ2-7, with D perhaps TRBD2 (5 bases). This CDR3 spans 15 amino acids. CDR1 and CDR2 from the germline V gene are LNHDA and SQIVND (reference sequence). Trimming shortened V by 4 bases and J by 6 bases, and 19 bases separated the two germline ends. The CDR3 region is CASSKNLAGLPEQYF. The CDR3 bases are TGTGCCAGTAGTAAGAATCTAGCTGGCTTACCCGAGCAGTACTTC. The full variable domain, completed using reference TRBV19 and TRBJ2-7, is DGGITQSPKYLFRKEGQNVTLSCEQNLNHDAMYWYRQDPGQGLRLIYYSQIVNDFQKGDIAEGYSVSREKKESFPLTVTSAQKNPTAFYLCASSKNLAGLPEQYFGPGTRLTVT.

The chain joins TRBV10-3 to TRBJ2-2; 9 bases fit TRBD2. Per the germline V gene, CDR1 is ENHRY and CDR2 is SYGVKD. J gave up 6 bases and V 7 bases, and 3 bases lay outside the gene matches. The CDR3 runs 13 residues. The CDR3 bases are TGTGCCATCAAAGGCGGGAGGGCCGGGGAGCTGTTTTTT. Translation gives CAIKGGRAGELFF.

V usage is TRBV27 and J usage is TRBJ2-5, with 8 bases fitting TRBD1. CDR1 is MNHEY and CDR2 is SMNVEV in the germline V gene (reference sequence). Trimming at V came to 2 bases and at J to 5 bases, leaving 7 bases not matched to a gene. The CDR3 has 15 residues. The CDR3: CASSLRQGRRETQYF. CDR3 sequence (DNA): TGTGCCAGCAGTTTAAGACAGGGGAGGAGGGAGACCCAGTACTTC.

The chain has TRBV13 and TRBJ2-5; 10 nucleotides line up with TRBD1. Germline CDR1 and CDR2: PRHDT and FYEKMQ (reference sequence). The junction had 6 bases not matched to a gene; V was cut back by 3 bases and J by 2 bases. This CDR3 region has 16 residues. As DNA, the CDR3 is TGTGCCAGCAGCTTTTGGGGACAGGGGCATCAAGAGACCCAGTACTTC. It yields the protein CASSFWGQGHQETQYF. Complete variable domain (other parts from reference TRBV13 and TRBJ2-5): AAGVIQSPRHLIKEKRETATLKCYPIPRHDTVYWYQQGPGQDPQFLISFYEKMQSDKGSIPDRFSAQQFSDYHSELNMSSLELGDSALYFCASSFWGQGHQETQYFGPGTRLLVL.

This chain uses TRBV7-9 with TRBJ2-1; D is unclear. Germline loops: CDR1 SEHNR, CDR2 FQNEAQ (reference sequence). CDR3 length equals 15 residues. V was trimmed by 5 bases and J by 0 bases, leaving 11 bases between them. CDR3 DNA sequence: TGTGCCAGCAGCGCACAGCTCAGCTCCTACAATGAGCAGTTCTTC. This sequence encodes CASSAQLSSYNEQFF.

The chain combines TRBV5-1 with TRBJ2-1; TRBD2 agrees at 7 bases. Germline V lookup: CDR1 SGHRS, CDR2 YFSETQ. J gave up 4 bases and V 4 bases, and 8 bases lay outside the gene matches. The CDR3 is made up of 15 amino acids. CDR3 in DNA: TGCGCCAGCAGCCCGGGACTAACGGTTTACAATGAGCAGTTCTTC. Translation: CASSPGLTVYNEQFF.

This clone appeared a single time. V usage is TRBV7-2 and J usage is TRBJ1-3, with TRBD1 matching 9 bases. The trim removed 3 bases at V and 0 bases at J, leaving 0 bases unmatched. The length of the CDR3 is 15 residues. CDR1 is SGHTA and CDR2 is FQGNSA in the germline V gene. In DNA form, the CDR3 reads TGTGCCAGCAGCTTGGGACAGGGCTCTGGAAACACCATATATTTT. Its translation: CASSLGQGSGNTIYF.

The V call is TRBV10-2, the J call TRBJ1-1; a possible D gene is TRBD1 (5 bases). Germline V gene lookup returns CDR1 WSHSY and CDR2 SAAADI. The CDR3 length is 15 residues. V lost 5 bases and J lost 5, with 18 bases in between. The CDR3 DNA follows: TGCGCCAGCAGTCCCCGACCGCTTACAGGAACTGAAGCTTTCTTT. Residues: CASSPRPLTGTEAFF.

The V gene is TRBV28, the J gene TRBJ1-1; the D gene is possibly TRBD1 (6 bases). This CDR3 contains 15 residues. Germline V CDR1 and CDR2: MDHEN, SYDVKM. Trimming shortened V by 2 bases and J by 4 bases, and 14 bases separated the two germline ends. CDR3 in amino acids: CASSLGTLPPTEAFF. The DNA for the CDR3 is TGTGCCAGCAGTTTAGGGACATTGCCTCCCACTGAAGCTTTCTTT.

V usage is TRBV7-8 and J usage is TRBJ2-3; 10 bases align to TRBD2. Germline CDR1 reads SGHVS; CDR2 reads FQNEAQ. This CDR3 is 18 amino acids long. Trimming cost V 5 bases and J 1 base; bases outside gene matches: 12. The CDR3 bases are TGTGCCAGCAGCCCAAACTTAGCGGGGGGCCGGGGCACAGATACGCAGTATTTT. It codes for CASSPNLAGGRGTDTQYF.

This chain joins TRBV5-4 and TRBJ2-1; a weak D match, TRBD1 (5 bases). CDR3 length: 12 amino acids. Germline V CDR1 and CDR2: SGHNT, YYREEE (reference sequence). Trimming took 4 bases from V and 8 from J, leaving 10 bases between them. As DNA, the CDR3 is TGTGCCAGCAGCCCCACAGGTCATGAGCAGTTCTTC. Its translation: CASSPTGHEQFF.

The chain is built from TRBV29-1 and TRBJ1-2; D gene uncertain. Trimming cost V 1 base and J 5 bases, with 5 bases left between them. Per germline, CDR1 SQVTM and CDR2 ANQGSEA. This CDR3 is built from 11 residues. CDR3 in DNA: TGCAGCGTTGAAGGGGAGTATGGCTACACCTTC. This gives the protein CSVEGEYGYTF.

V is TRBV5-1 and J is TRBJ2-1; D gene unclear. Trimming stripped 4 bases from V and 6 bases from J, with 11 bases between. This CDR3 region has 13 residues. Germline lookup yields CDR1 SGHRS and CDR2 YFSETQ. Here the CDR3 DNA reads TGCGCCAGCAGCCCCATCGGGTTCAATGAGCAGTTCTTC. This sequence encodes CASSPIGFNEQFF.

Only one count was recorded for this clone. The chain joins TRBV29-1 to TRBJ1-4, with 8 bases aligning to TRBD1. Per germline, CDR1 SQVTM and CDR2 ANQGSEA. This CDR3 spans 13 amino acids. The V and J ends lost 4 bases and 8 bases, in that order; junction bases with no gene match: 6. As DNA, the CDR3 is TGCAGCGTTGCGTCGGGACAGGACGAAAAACTGTTTTTT. It yields the protein CSVASGQDEKLFF.

The chain uses TRBV7-9 and TRBJ2-5; 8 bases match TRBD2. Unmatched junction bases numbered 4, after V lost 3 bases and J lost 4 bases. Germline CDR1 and CDR2: SEHNR and FQNEAQ (reference sequence). This CDR3 region has 14 residues. This CDR3 is CASSLGLDSETQYF. The CDR3 DNA sequence: TGTGCCAGCAGCTTGGGACTAGATTCAGAGACCCAGTACTTC.

This chain links TRBV29-1 with TRBJ2-1, with 13 bases that match TRBD2. The ends lost 4 bases at V and 4 bases at J; junction bases unmatched: 1. Germline assignment: CDR1 SQVTM and CDR2 ANQGSEA. The CDR3 sequence is 14 residues long. The CDR3 DNA reads as TGCAGCGTTGCACTAGCGGGAGGGTACAATGAGCAGTTCTTC. Protein: CSVALAGGYNEQFF.

A note on this clone: Other DNA variants within this sample encode the same CDR3. The chain links TRBV30 to TRBJ2-5, with a possible D match to TRBD2 (7 bases). V lost 1 base and J 5 bases, leaving 17 bases between the germline ends. Germline-derived CDR1 and CDR2 are GTSNPN and SVGIG (reference sequence). The CDR3 covers 15 residues. Here the CDR3 reads CAWSGGGRGMETQYF. The CDR3 DNA sequence: TGTGCCTGGAGTGGCGGGGGCCGTGGCATGGAGACCCAGTACTTC.

The rearrangement links TRBV30 to TRBJ1-1, with D perhaps TRBD1 (6 bases). Germline V gene sequence: CDR1 GTSNPN, CDR2 SVGIG (reference sequence). V gave up 1 base and J gave up 2 bases, with 8 bases separating them. CDR3 length equals 13 residues. This CDR3 reads CAWSGGGNTEAFF. The CDR3 DNA is TGTGCCTGGAGTGGAGGGGGAAACACTGAAGCTTTCTTT. The full variable domain, completed using reference TRBV30 and TRBJ1-1, is SQTIHQWPATLVQPVGSPLSLECTVEGTSNPNLYWYRQAAGRGLQLLFYSVGIGQISSEVPQNLSASRPQDRQFILSSKKLLLSDSGFYLCAWSGGGNTEAFFGQGTRLTVV.

The V and J genes are TRBV6-5 and TRBJ2-2, with 7 bases fitting TRBD1. The trim removed 6 bases at V and 4 bases at J, leaving 8 bases unmatched. Germline V lookup: CDR1 MNHEY, CDR2 SVGAGI. The CDR3 contains 15 residues. The CDR3 DNA reads TGTGCCAGCAGCAATACAGGGGTTGGCACCGGGGAGCTGTTTTTT. This translates into CASSNTGVGTGELFF.

The V and J genes are TRBV9 and TRBJ1-1; D is undetermined. The V end was cut by 4 bases, the J end by 0 bases, with 13 bases between. The germline V gene has CDR1 SGDLS and CDR2 YYNGEE. The CDR3 extends over 15 amino acids. CDR3 loop: CASSPRHTMNTEAFF. The CDR3 region has the DNA TGTGCCAGCAGCCCGAGGCACACTATGAACACTGAAGCTTTCTTT.

V and J are TRBV5-1 and TRBJ2-3, with D perhaps matching TRBD2 (6 bases). V gave up 4 bases and J gave up 4 bases, with 13 bases separating them. Germline V gives CDR1 SGHRS, CDR2 YFSETQ. The CDR3 is 14 residues long. CDR3 region: CASSQTRDSDTQYF. The CDR3 coding sequence is TGCGCCAGCAGCCAGACCCGGGACTCAGATACGCAGTATTTT. The full variable domain, in which reference TRBV5-1 and TRBJ2-3 provide the parts outside the CDR3, is KAGVTQTPRYLIKTRGQQVTLSCSPISGHRSVSWYQQTPGQGLQFLFEYFSETQRNKGNFPGRFSGRQFSNSRSEMNVSTLELGDSALYLCASSQTRDSDTQYFGPGTRLTVL.

To note about this clone: The same CDR3 can be traced to other DNA sequences in this sample. J is TRBJ1-1 and V is TRBV19; D may be TRBD1 (5 bases). The CDR3 runs 13 residues. Germline-derived CDR1 and CDR2 are LNHDA and SQIVND (reference sequence). Trimming shortened V by 3 bases and J by 3 bases, and 8 bases separated the two germline ends. CDR3 DNA: TGTGCCAGTAGTATCGACAGAGACACTGAAGCTTTCTTT. This gives the protein CASSIDRDTEAFF.